The next 5 T cell receptor beta chains were all read from a single sample in a study of blood T cell repertoires in COVID-19. Clones were read by immunoSEQ multiplex PCR, and TCRdb kept only the in-frame ones, dropping some. The sample carries tens of thousands of clones, over 70% recorded once. The sample comprised peripheral blood. All receptors come from an elderly man with active or convalescent COVID-19.

The chain recombines TRBV10-2 with TRBJ2-7; 10 bases line up with TRBD1. Trimming cost V 6 bases and J 6 bases; bases outside gene matches: 8. This CDR3 is 14 amino acids long. The germline gives CDR1 WSHSY, CDR2 SAAADI. This CDR3 reads CASRPSGQGGEQYF. The CDR3 DNA is TGCGCCAGCAGGCCCTCTGGACAGGGGGGCGAGCAGTACTTC.

This rearrangement joins TRBV3-1 (or the pseudogene TRBV3-2) to TRBJ2-1; no definite D call. The germline V gene has CDR1 LGHDT and CDR2 YNNKEL (reference sequence). The CDR3 is 16 residues long. Trimming took off 0 bases at V and 9 bases at J, with 18 bases between the two ends. The CDR3 loop is CASSQDYSSDRSEQFF. CDR3 coding DNA: TGTGCCAGCAGCCAAGATTACTCTAGTGATCGTAGTGAGCAGTTCTTC.

The rearrangement links TRBV11-2 to TRBJ2-7; D might be TRBD1 (5 bases). Deletions cut 5 bases from V and 3 bases from J, with 11 bases between. Looked up from germline, CDR1 is SGHAT and CDR2 is FQNNGV. The CDR3 extends over 13 amino acids. The CDR3 region is CASSQGQNYEQYF. As DNA, the CDR3 is TGTGCCAGCAGCCAGGGTCAGAACTACGAGCAGTACTTC. Full variable domain (rest looked up from reference TRBV11-2 and TRBJ2-7): EAGVAQSPRYKIIEKRQSVAFWCNPISGHATLYWYQQILGQGPKLLIQFQNNGVVDDSQLPKDRFSAERLKGVDSTLKIQPAKLEDSAVYLCASSQGQNYEQYFGPGTRLTVT.

The gene calls are TRBV6-6 and TRBJ1-2; D uncertain. The CDR3 is made up of 14 amino acids. V shed 7 bases and J shed 2 bases, with 14 bases lying between them. CDR1 is MNHNY and CDR2 is SVGAGI in the germline V gene (reference sequence). The CDR3 DNA is TGTGCCAGCACCTATGGGCCCAGGAACTATGGCTACACCTTC. The encoded protein is CASTYGPRNYGYTF.

The genes are TRBV30 and TRBJ1-1; D is unclear. The CDR3 runs 14 residues. V was clipped by 6 bases and J by 0 bases, with 14 bases between them. The germline gives CDR1 GTSNPN, CDR2 SVGIG (reference sequence). The CDR3 DNA reads as TGTGCCTGCAGGCGATCCCGAATGAACACTGAAGCTTTCTTT. Translation gives CACRRSRMNTEAFF. The entire variable domain, with the rest obtained from reference TRBV30 and TRBJ1-1, is as follows: SQTIHQWPATLVQPVGSPLSLECTVEGTSNPNLYWYRQAAGRGLQLLFYSVGIGQISSEVPQNLSASRPQDRQFILSSKKLLLSDSGFYLCACRRSRMNTEAFFGQGTRLTVV.